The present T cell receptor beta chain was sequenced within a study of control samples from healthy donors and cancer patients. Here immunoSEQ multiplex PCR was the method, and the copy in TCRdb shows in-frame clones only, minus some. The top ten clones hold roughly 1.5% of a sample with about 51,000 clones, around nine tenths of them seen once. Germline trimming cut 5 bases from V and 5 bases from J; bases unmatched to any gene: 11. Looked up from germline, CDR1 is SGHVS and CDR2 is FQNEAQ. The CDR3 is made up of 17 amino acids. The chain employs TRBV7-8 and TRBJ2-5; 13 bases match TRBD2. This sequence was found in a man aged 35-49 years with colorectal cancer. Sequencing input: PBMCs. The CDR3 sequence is CASSPRTSGSFGETQYF. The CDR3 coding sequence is TGTGCCAGCAGCCCCCGGACTAGCGGGAGCTTTGGGGAGACCCAGTACTTC.